What follows are 24 T cell receptor beta chains derived from one specimen sequenced in a study of T cell responses to AZD1222 COVID-19 vaccine. This table comes from immunoSEQ multiplex PCR, and its TCRdb copy is limited to in-frame clones, with some not included. There are about 120,000 clones in the sample; roughly 87% occur only once, and around 7.2% lies in the top ten. The material was peripheral blood, obtained on day 0 of AZD1222 vaccination. These receptors all come from an adult in good health.

The gene calls are TRBV28 and TRBJ2-5, with D perhaps matching TRBD1 (6 bases). CDR1 is MDHEN and CDR2 is SYDVKM in the germline V gene. This CDR3 spans 13 amino acids. Trimming removed 3 bases from V and 2 bases from J, with 7 bases in between. The chain's CDR3 is CASSFGQQETQYF. CDR3 in DNA: TGTGCCAGCAGTTTCGGACAGCAAGAGACCCAGTACTTC.

The chain is built from TRBV2 and TRBJ1-1; no clear D. The CDR3 spans 14 residues. V lost 4 bases to trimming and J lost 0 bases, with 9 bases between them. The V gene's germline CDR1 is SNHLY and CDR2 FYNNEI. The CDR3 spells CASSGLLVNTEAFF. As DNA, the CDR3 is TGTGCCAGCAGTGGCCTTCTTGTGAACACTGAAGCTTTCTTT.

This clone was counted between two and nine times. The rearrangement joins TRBV30 to TRBJ2-7, with 10 nucleotides matching TRBD1. This CDR3 has 16 amino acids. Germline V gene sequence: CDR1 GTSNPN, CDR2 SVGIG (reference sequence). V shed 4 bases and J 3 bases; nucleotides not matched to a gene: 12. CDR3 residues: CAWTLGGTGVFYEQYF. DNA of the CDR3: TGTGCCTGGACCCTGGGAGGGACAGGGGTTTTCTACGAGCAGTACTTC.

This rearrangement joins TRBV11-2 to TRBJ1-5; a weak D match, TRBD1 (5 bases). V was clipped by 5 bases and J by 6 bases, with 14 bases between them. The germline gives CDR1 SGHAT, CDR2 FQNNGV. This CDR3 has 14 amino acids. DNA for the CDR3: TGTGCCAGCAGCCTGGGGCATCAAGGTCAGCCCCAGCATTTT. It encodes CASSLGHQGQPQHF.

The rearrangement joins TRBV3-1 (or the pseudogene TRBV3-2) to TRBJ1-3; possible D gene TRBD1, 5 bases. Germline V gene data show CDR1 as LGHDT and CDR2 as YNNKEL (reference sequence). The CDR3 has 16 residues. The V end was cut by 1 base, the J end by 2 bases, with 12 bases between. The chain's CDR3 is CASSQVTGTPGNTIYF. The CDR3 nucleotides are TGTGCCAGCAGCCAAGTTACGGGGACTCCTGGAAACACCATATATTTT.

CDR3: CASSQESYNEQFF. The CDR3 DNA reads TGTGCCAGCAGCCAAGAGTCCTACAATGAGCAGTTCTTC. The chain uses TRBV14 and TRBJ2-1, with unresolved D. V lost 0 bases and J lost 1, with 1 base in between. CDR1 SGHDN and CDR2 FVKESK come from the germline V gene. The CDR3 covers 13 residues.

V and J are TRBV4-2 and TRBJ1-2, with D perhaps TRBD1 (6 bases). V lost 2 bases, J lost 4 bases, and 14 bases lay in between. This CDR3 has 15 amino acids. Germline CDR1 reads LGHNA; CDR2 reads YNFKEQ. CDR3 in amino acids: CASSQWADRSYGYTF. The CDR3 DNA follows: TGTGCCAGCAGCCAATGGGCTGACAGGTCCTATGGCTACACCTTC.

The CDR3 DNA reads TGTGCCAGCAGTCTAACTCGGGCAGGGGACTATGGCTACACCTTC. It translates to CASSLTRAGDYGYTF. This chain connects TRBV28 to TRBJ1-2; maybe TRBD1 (6 bases). The CDR3 is 15 amino acids. Germline lookup yields CDR1 MDHEN and CDR2 SYDVKM. Trimming removed 5 bases at V and 3 bases at J, with 16 bases between.

The chain uses TRBV23-1 and TRBJ1-2; no firm D call. TRBV23-1 is recorded as an ORF, its role being uncertain. The V end was cut by 4 bases, the J end by 6 bases, with 12 bases between. The CDR3 has 13 residues. The CDR3 region is CASSLEGLDGYTF. The DNA for the CDR3 is TGCGCCAGCAGTCTCGAGGGCTTGGATGGCTACACCTTC.

The chain carries TRBV19 and TRBJ1-4; D call uncertain. V dropped 4 bases and J dropped 2 bases, with 17 bases sitting between them. The CDR3 is made up of 17 amino acids. Germline CDR1 reads LNHDA; CDR2 reads SQIVND (reference sequence). This chain's CDR3 is CASSTDPDGFTNEKLFF. Written as DNA, the CDR3 is TGTGCCAGTAGTACGGACCCGGACGGGTTTACTAATGAAAAACTGTTTTTT.

The chain recombines TRBV10-3 with TRBJ1-1; weak D call: TRBD1 (6 bases). Germline V CDR1 and CDR2: ENHRY, SYGVKD. CDR3 length: 15 amino acids. Trimming cost V 0 bases and J 1 base, with 9 bases left between them. The CDR3 loop reads CAISESRGQNTEAFF. The CDR3 coding sequence is TGTGCCATCAGTGAGTCCCGGGGGCAGAACACTGAAGCTTTCTTT.

The V and J genes are TRBV2 and TRBJ1-2; unclear D gene. The CDR3 totals 12 residues. Trimming cost V 6 bases and J 7 bases, with 12 bases left between them. Germline CDR1 SNHLY, CDR2 FYNNEI. In nucleotides, the CDR3 is TGTGCCAGCAGCGGCTCGAGACTTGGCTACACCTTC. The encoded protein is CASSGSRLGYTF.

This chain joins TRBV4-1 and TRBJ2-5, with 8 bases matching TRBD1. Trimming took 2 bases from V and 2 from J; bases not matched to a gene: 4. Per the germline V gene, CDR1 is MGHRA and CDR2 is YSYEKL. There are 15 residues in the CDR3. The CDR3 DNA reads as TGCGCCAGCAGCCAACCTTGGGACAGGCAAGAGACCCAGTACTTC. Its translation is CASSQPWDRQETQYF.

This clone was seen once. The CDR3 spells CASSPARGDYGYTF. CDR3 nucleotides: TGTGCCAGCAGCCCCGCCAGGGGGGACTATGGCTACACCTTC. The chain has TRBV7-9 and TRBJ1-2; 7 bases line up with TRBD1. The junction had 6 bases not matched to a gene; V was cut back by 5 bases and J by 3 bases. Germline CDR1 SEHNR, CDR2 FQNEAQ (reference sequence). The CDR3 has 14 amino acids.

This chain links TRBV4-1 with TRBJ1-5; D not certain. Germline lookup yields CDR1 MGHRA and CDR2 YSYEKL. This CDR3 is built from 13 residues. Trimming took off 1 base at V and 5 bases at J, with 6 bases between the two ends. This CDR3 is CASSQGTDQPQHF. CDR3 bases: TGCGCCAGCAGCCAAGGTACAGATCAGCCCCAGCATTTT.

The chain combines TRBV2 with TRBJ1-1; D uncertain. Trimming took off 8 bases at V and 6 bases at J, with 22 bases between the two ends. There are 15 residues in the CDR3. Germline CDR1 reads SNHLY; CDR2 reads FYNNEI. CDR3: CASGSLLGSVAEAFF. In DNA form, the CDR3 reads TGTGCCAGCGGTTCGCTCCTTGGGTCGGTTGCTGAAGCTTTCTTT. The full variable domain, completed using reference TRBV2 and TRBJ1-1, is EPEVTQTPSHQVTQMGQEVILRCVPISNHLYFYWYRQILGQKVEFLVSFYNNEISEKSEIFDDQFSVERPDGSNFTLKIRSTKLEDSAMYFCASGSLLGSVAEAFFGQGTRLTVV.

Only one count was recorded for this clone. The gene calls are TRBV5-1 and TRBJ2-7, with TRBD1 identical over 10 bases. Unmatched junction bases numbered 9, after V lost 5 bases and J lost 1 base. Germline-derived CDR1 and CDR2 are SGHRS and YFSETQ. The CDR3 is 16 amino acids. The CDR3 loop reads CASRPGQGEISYEQYF. The CDR3 nucleotides are TGCGCCAGCAGACCCGGACAGGGGGAAATATCCTACGAGCAGTACTTC.

V usage is TRBV5-4 and J usage is TRBJ2-5; possibly TRBD1 for D (6 bases). The V end lost 4 bases, the J end lost 2 bases, and 18 bases lay between the germline ends. Germline V gene lookup returns CDR1 SGHNT and CDR2 YYREEE (reference sequence). The length of the CDR3 is 16 residues. The CDR3 nucleotides are TGTGCCAGCAGCCCCCGAGAGGGGGAAGATCAAGAGACCCAGTACTTC. Translation gives CASSPREGEDQETQYF.

V and J are TRBV28 and TRBJ1-2, with D unclear. Germline lookup yields CDR1 MDHEN and CDR2 SYDVKM. Deletions cut 5 bases from V and 8 bases from J, with 15 bases between. The CDR3 has 13 amino acids. CDR3 sequence (DNA): TGTGCCAGCAGTCGTGGCAGGAGTAGGGGCTACACCTTC. It specifies CASSRGRSRGYTF.

The genes are TRBV3-1 (or the pseudogene TRBV3-2) and TRBJ1-4; D uncertain. This CDR3 has 15 residues. V lost 4 bases, J lost 7 bases, and 16 bases lay in between. In germline, CDR1 is LGHDT, CDR2 YNNKEL (reference sequence). The CDR3 nucleotides are TGTGCCAGCAGCCCTCAATGGGCCCCACGTGAAAAACTGTTTTTT. Its protein product is CASSPQWAPREKLFF.

The chain recombines TRBV7-5 with TRBJ1-5; the D segment call TRBD1 is taken from the table without a DNA check. TRBV7-5 is shown as a pseudogene. The CDR3 extends over 17 amino acids. The CDR3 reads CARSLVPGGNYNQPQHF. CDR3 DNA sequence: TGTGCCAGAAGCTTAGTGCCAGGGGGAAACTACAATCAGCCCCAGCATTTT.

This rearrangement joins TRBV10-3 to TRBJ1-2; 8 bases map to TRBD1. The length of the CDR3 is 16 residues. Trimming took 5 bases from V and 0 from J; bases not matched to a gene: 8. Germline CDR1 and CDR2: ENHRY and SYGVKD. The CDR3 protein is CAISIGTGDANYGYTF. In nucleotides, the CDR3 is TGTGCCATCAGTATCGGGACAGGTGACGCTAACTATGGCTACACCTTC.

The J gene is TRBJ2-2, the V gene TRBV13, with 8 positions matching TRBD2. CDR1 PRHDT and CDR2 FYEKMQ come from the germline V gene (reference sequence). Trimming took 4 bases from V and 2 from J; bases not matched to a gene: 6. The CDR3 runs 16 residues. CDR3: CASSSTSGFNTGELFF. For the CDR3, the DNA is TGTGCCAGCAGCTCTACTAGCGGATTTAACACCGGGGAGCTGTTTTTT. The entire variable domain, with the rest obtained from reference TRBV13 and TRBJ2-2, is as follows: AAGVIQSPRHLIKEKRETATLKCYPIPRHDTVYWYQQGPGQDPQFLISFYEKMQSDKGSIPDRFSAQQFSDYHSELNMSSLELGDSALYFCASSSTSGFNTGELFFGEGSRLTVL.

The chain joins TRBV28 to TRBJ2-7; possibly TRBD1 for D (5 bases). The ends were cut back, 8 bases at V and 4 bases at J, with 15 bases in the middle. This CDR3 has 13 residues. Germline V gene data show CDR1 as MDHEN and CDR2 as SYDVKM. DNA of the CDR3: TGTGCCAGCTGTCAGGGTCCTAGGTACGAGCAGTACTTC. Residues: CASCQGPRYEQYF.